This TCR beta chain was identified in a study of blood T cell repertoires in COVID-19. For the study at large: Material from acute and convalescent COVID-19 was sourced from the United States, Italy and Spain. The cDNA or gDNA used as material had been derived from T cells, B-cell-depleted T cells, or PBMCs.

Only in-frame clones appear in the TCRdb table, and some are missing; sequencing was by immunoSEQ multiplex PCR. Of 150,000 or so clones in the sample, roughly 76% were seen once. Germline V gene sequence: CDR1 SGHAT, CDR2 FQDESV (reference sequence). V lost 5 bases and J lost 0; bases outside the gene matches: 7. The CDR3 covers 16 residues. This sequence was found in a woman between 50 and 59 years old with active or convalescent COVID-19. Sequencing input: peripheral blood. V gene TRBV11-1 combines with J gene TRBJ1-2; the match to TRBD1 covers 9 bases. CDR3 sequence (DNA): TGTGCCAGCAGCCGGGACAGGGCCTCTTCTAACTATGGCTACACCTTC. Amino acids: CASSRDRASSNYGYTF.